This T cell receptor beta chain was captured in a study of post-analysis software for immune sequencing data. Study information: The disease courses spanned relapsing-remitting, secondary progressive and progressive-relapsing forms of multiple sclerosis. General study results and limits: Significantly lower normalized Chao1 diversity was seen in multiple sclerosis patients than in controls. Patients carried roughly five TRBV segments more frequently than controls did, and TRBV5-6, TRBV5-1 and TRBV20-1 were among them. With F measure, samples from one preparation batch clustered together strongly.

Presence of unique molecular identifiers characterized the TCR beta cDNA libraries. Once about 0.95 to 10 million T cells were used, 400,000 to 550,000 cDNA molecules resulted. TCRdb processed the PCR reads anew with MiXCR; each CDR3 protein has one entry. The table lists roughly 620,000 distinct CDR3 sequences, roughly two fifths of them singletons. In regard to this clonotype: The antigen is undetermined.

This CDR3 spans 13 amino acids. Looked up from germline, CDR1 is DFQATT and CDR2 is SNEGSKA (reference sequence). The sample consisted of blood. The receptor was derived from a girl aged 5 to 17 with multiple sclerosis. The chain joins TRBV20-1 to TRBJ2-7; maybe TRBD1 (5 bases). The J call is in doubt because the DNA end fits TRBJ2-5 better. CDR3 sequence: CSATNTGQETQYF. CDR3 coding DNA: TGCAGTGCTACTAACACAGGCCAAGAGACCCAGTACTTC.